A selection of T cell receptor beta chains follows, all from one sample in a study of blood T cell repertoires in COVID-19. The assay was immunoSEQ multiplex PCR, and TCRdb's table has in-frame clones only and misses some. The sample lists about 310,000 clones; about nine tenths were seen once. What was sequenced was peripheral blood. These receptors were taken from a woman aged 30 to 39 with COVID-19, enrolled during active disease. CDR3s include the opening cysteine and the closing phenylalanine or tryptophan. Fields, in order: J gene, V gene, clone size, D gene, CDR3 DNA, CDR3 protein. D genes are given only for firm matches. Size is stated for part of the rows, as once, few or many counts, or as a class when the clone is expanded.

TRBJ1-3 | TRBV9 | - | - | TGTGCCAGCAGCGTAGATCCAGGCGCCTTCTCTGGAAACACCATATATTTT | CASSVDPGAFSGNTIYF
TRBJ1-4 | TRBV7-9 | - | TRBD1 | TGTGCCAGCAGCCCAGAATCCGGGACAGGGGGTGAAAAACTGTTTTTT | CASSPESGTGGEKLFF
TRBJ2-2 | TRBV24-1 | - | TRBD1 | TGTGCCACCAGTGATGCGGGGACAGGGAACACCGGGGAGCTGTTTTTT | CATSDAGTGNTGELFF
TRBJ2-5 | TRBV15 | - | TRBD2 | TGTGCCACCAGCAGAGGGACTAGCGGAGCACAAGAGACCCAGTACTTC | CATSRGTSGAQETQYF
TRBJ1-5 | TRBV7-2 | - | TRBD1 | TGTGCCAGCAGCTTAGTGGGACAGAAGGAACAGCCCCAGCATTTT | CASSLVGQKEQPQHF
TRBJ1-4 | TRBV30 | - | - | TGTGCCTGGTCCAGAGGGGGTGAAAAACTGTTTTTT | CAWSRGGEKLFF
TRBJ1-2 | TRBV24-1 | once | - | TGTGCCACCAGTGACCAAAACTATGGCTACACCTTC | CATSDQNYGYTF
TRBJ2-7 | TRBV30 | - | - | TGTGCCTGGAGTATTGGGGCAGGTAACTACGAGCAGTACTTC | CAWSIGAGNYEQYF
TRBJ2-5 | TRBV19 | - | TRBD1 | TGTGCCAGTAGTCCGGGACAGGGGGCGATAGAGACCCAGTACTTC | CASSPGQGAIETQYF
TRBJ2-3 | TRBV10-3 | - | TRBD2 | TGTGCCTTAAAGCGGGAGTCGAACCCAGATACGCAGTATTTT | CALKRESNPDTQYF
TRBJ2-2 | TRBV18 | once | - | TGTGCCAGCTTGAGCTACTCGACCGGGGAGCTGTTTTTT | CASLSYSTGELFF
TRBJ2-7 | TRBV27 | - | TRBD1 | TGTGCCAGCAGTTGGGACAGGGGCCCCTACGAGCAGTACTTC | CASSWDRGPYEQYF
TRBJ1-3 | TRBV5-1 | - | TRBD1 | TGCGCCAGTTCGGGGACAGGCATGTTTGGAAACACCATATATTTT | CASSGTGMFGNTIYF
TRBJ2-1 | TRBV5-5 | - | TRBD2 | TGTGCCAGCAGCTTGGGAATAGGGGACTACCTCAATGAGCAGTTCTTC | CASSLGIGDYLNEQFF
TRBJ2-7 | TRBV11-3 | few | - | TGTGCCAGCAGCTCACAGGGTTTCGGCGAGCAGTACTTC | CASSSQGFGEQYF
TRBJ1-2 | TRBV6-5 | - | - | TGTGCCAGCAACCAGGTTGTTCATGGCTACACCTTC | CASNQVVHGYTF
TRBJ2-5 | TRBV27 | - | - | TGTGCCAGCAGCCTTTTCGACAGCGACGCCCAAGAGACCCAGTACTTC | CASSLFDSDAQETQYF
TRBJ2-1 | TRBV24-1 | - | TRBD2 | TGTGCCACCAGTGATCCGAGAGCTAGCGGGTCTTACAATGAGCAGTTCTTC | CATSDPRASGSYNEQFF
TRBJ1-2 | TRBV6-5 | once | TRBD1 | TGTGCCAGCAGTCGACAGGGTAACTATGGCTACACCTTC | CASSRQGNYGYTF
TRBJ2-5 | TRBV18 | once | TRBD2 | TGTGCCAGCTCACCGGGACTAGCGGTCCAAGAGACCCAGTACTTC | CASSPGLAVQETQYF
TRBJ2-5 | TRBV27 | - | TRBD2 | TGTGCCAGCAGACGGACTAGCAGAGAAGAGACCCAGTACTTC | CASRRTSREETQYF
TRBJ2-1 | TRBV5-1 | - | TRBD2 | TGCGCCAGCAGCTTAAGCGGGAGCTCCTACAATGAGCAGTTCTTC | CASSLSGSSYNEQFF
TRBJ2-3 | TRBV10-1 | - | TRBD2 | TGCGCCAGCAGCACTTTCGTAGCGGGAGGGCCTGGTACGCAGTATTTT | CASSTFVAGGPGTQYF
TRBJ1-1 | TRBV2 | few | - | TGTGCCAGCATCCAAAGACACGCTCGAACTGAAGCTTTCTTT | CASIQRHARTEAFF
TRBJ2-1 | TRBV30 | - | - | TGTGCCTGGAGCGACAGGACAGTTAAGTTCTTC | CAWSDRTVKFF
TRBJ1-5 | TRBV7-8 | - | - | TGTGCCAGCAGTCCAGAAAAAAGCAATCAGCCCCAGCATTTT | CASSPEKSNQPQHF
TRBJ1-2 | TRBV5-4 | few | TRBD1 | TGTGCCAGCAGCTCCCCGGGACAGGGGGACTATGGCTACACCTTC | CASSSPGQGDYGYTF
TRBJ2-3 | TRBV6-5 | - | TRBD2 | TGTGCCAGCGGCGCTCAAGCGGGAGAGCCAGATACGCAGTATTTT | CASGAQAGEPDTQYF
TRBJ1-1 | TRBV5-4 | - | - | TGTGCCAGCAGCTTGGGCTGGGGAGCAGGCACTGAAGCTTTCTTT | CASSLGWGAGTEAFF
TRBJ1-1 | TRBV5-6 | - | TRBD1 | TGTGCCAGCAGATTGACAGGGGGTTCAAACACTGAAGCTTTCTTT | CASRLTGGSNTEAFF
TRBJ1-5 | TRBV27 | - | TRBD1 | TGTGCCAGCAGACCTCAGGGGGATAGCAATCAGCCCCAGCATTTT | CASRPQGDSNQPQHF
TRBJ1-6 | TRBV5-5 | - | TRBD1 | TGTGCCAGCAGCACCGCAGGGGGTACTCATAATTCACCCCTCCACTTT | CASSTAGGTHNSPLHF
TRBJ1-2 | TRBV6-5 | - | - | TGTGCCAGTCTCTGGGCGGGCTATGGCTACACCTTC | CASLWAGYGYTF
TRBJ2-7 | TRBV5-1 | - | TRBD1 | TGCGCCAGCAGCTTTACTCTACCGGACAGGGAACACGAGCAGTACTTC | CASSFTLPDREHEQYF
TRBJ2-2 | TRBV5-5 | - | - | TGTGCCAGCAGTCGTACTAACCGGGAGAACACCGGGGAGCTGTTTTTT | CASSRTNRENTGELFF
TRBJ1-1 | TRBV7-3 | - | - | TGTGCCAGCAGCTTAGGGGGGGTTGGCACTGAAGCTTTCTTT | CASSLGGVGTEAFF
TRBJ1-4 | TRBV29-1 | - | - | TGCAGCGGGGCGGAGGATGAAAAACTGTTTTTT | CSGAEDEKLFF
TRBJ1-2 | TRBV6-5 | - | - | TGTGCCAGCAGCTTTTCTAACTATGGCTACACCTTC | CASSFSNYGYTF
TRBJ1-5 | TRBV28 | - | TRBD1 | TGTGCCAGCAGTGAGGGACAGATCAATCAGCCCCAGCATTTT | CASSEGQINQPQHF
TRBJ2-7 | TRBV2 | - | - | TGTGCCAGCAGCCTCAGGGGGGACGAGGGCGAGCAGTACTTC | CASSLRGDEGEQYF
TRBJ1-3 | TRBV9 | - | - | TGTGCCAGCAGCGTAAGCAGGGGCGAAGTTGGAAACACCATATATTTT | CASSVSRGEVGNTIYF
TRBJ1-6 | TRBV15 | - | TRBD1 | TGTGCCACCAGCAGAGATCTTGGCAGGGGGAGTAATTCACCCCTCCACTTT | CATSRDLGRGSNSPLHF
TRBJ1-1 | TRBV27 | - | - | TGTGCCAGCAGTCCTGGGGCAGGGGTGGGACCTGAAGCTTTCTTT | CASSPGAGVGPEAFF
TRBJ2-5 | TRBV27 | few | TRBD2 | TGTGCCAGCAGTTTATACGCGGGAGGGCCCGAGACCCAGTACTTC | CASSLYAGGPETQYF
TRBJ2-5 | TRBV24-1 | - | - | TGTGCCACCAGTGATTTGCGGGGGGCCGGGGAGACCCAGTACTTC | CATSDLRGAGETQYF
TRBJ2-1 | TRBV11-3 | once | TRBD2 | TGTGCCAGCAGCTTGTCTAGCGGGAGTTGGCATGAGCAGTTCTTC | CASSLSSGSWHEQFF
TRBJ2-7 | TRBV27 | - | TRBD1 | TGTGCCAGCAGTTTATCGCCCCCCGGGACAGGGAGGACCTACGAGCAGTACTTC | CASSLSPPGTGRTYEQYF
TRBJ2-2 | TRBV2 | - | TRBD1 | TGTGCCAGCAGGGGACAGGGGTTTGGGGAGCTGTTTTTT | CASRGQGFGELFF
TRBJ2-2 | TRBV13 | - | - | TGTGCCAGCAGCTTCACCATAGCGGAGACCACCGGGGAGCTGTTTTTT | CASSFTIAETTGELFF
TRBJ1-5 | TRBV4-1 | - | TRBD1 | TGCGCCAGCAGCCAAGATCCAGGGGGCCTCAATCAGCCCCAGCATTTT | CASSQDPGGLNQPQHF
TRBJ1-1 | TRBV6-5 | once | TRBD1 | TGTGCCAGCAGTCGGGACAGGGGGCTTTCTGAAGCTTTCTTT | CASSRDRGLSEAFF
TRBJ2-5 | TRBV7-9 | - | TRBD2 | TGTGCCAGCAGCCCTAGCGGGAGGGTCGGTGGGGAGACCCAGTACTTC | CASSPSGRVGGETQYF
TRBJ1-1 | TRBV5-4 | - | - | TGTGCCAGCAGCTTGGCAGGGTTGACTGAAGCTTTCTTT | CASSLAGLTEAFF
TRBJ2-7 | TRBV27 | - | - | TGTGCCAGCAGTTTAGAATATGCAGGGATGGGGTACGAGCAGTACTTC | CASSLEYAGMGYEQYF
TRBJ1-5 | TRBV27 | - | - | TGTGCCAGCAGTTTAAACAGGGCTCAGCCCCAGCATTTT | CASSLNRAQPQHF
TRBJ1-6 | TRBV9 | - | - | TGTGCCAGCAGCGTAGAAGCTGATTCACCCCTCCACTTT | CASSVEADSPLHF